The 4 T cell receptor beta chains below come from one sample, sequenced in a study of control samples from healthy donors and cancer patients. Only in-frame clones appear in the TCRdb table, and some are missing; sequencing was by immunoSEQ multiplex PCR. This table holds approximately 99,000 clones, approximately 84% found once. Specimen: blood. Receptors originate from a young man in good health.

This chain links TRBV25-1 with TRBJ1-4; 7 bases agree with TRBD1. V lost 2 bases, J lost 3 bases, and 3 bases stayed unmatched. Germline V gene lookup returns CDR1 MGHDK and CDR2 SYGVNS. The CDR3 spans 15 residues. CDR3 region: CASSEEGQSNEKLFF. CDR3 sequence (DNA): TGTGCCAGCAGTGAAGAGGGACAGTCTAATGAAAAACTGTTTTTT. Drawing the rest from reference TRBV25-1 and TRBJ1-4, the complete variable domain is EADIYQTPRYLVIGTGKKITLECSQTMGHDKMYWYQQDPGMELHLIHYSYGVNSTEKGDLSSESTVSRIRTEHFPLTLESARPSHTSQYLCASSEEGQSNEKLFFGSGTQLSVL.

The gene calls are TRBV5-1 and TRBJ1-4, with D maybe TRBD1 (5 bases). Deletions cut 0 bases from V and 10 bases from J, with 16 bases between. CDR3 length equals 15 residues. Per germline, CDR1 SGHRS and CDR2 YFSETQ. The CDR3 DNA reads as TGCGCCAGCAGCTTGGCAGGAGACTATAGGGGAAAACTGTTTTTT. Protein sequence: CASSLAGDYRGKLFF.

The chain has TRBV4-1 and TRBJ2-7; D uncertain. Trimming shortened V by 0 bases and J by 4 bases, and 4 bases separated the two germline ends. CDR3 length: 12 amino acids. Germline V CDR1 and CDR2: MGHRA, YSYEKL. Written as DNA, the CDR3 is TGCGCCAGCAGCCAAGATTTGTACGAGCAGTACTTC. Its translation: CASSQDLYEQYF.

This chain uses TRBV9 with TRBJ1-2; D possibly corresponds to TRBD1 (6 bases). CDR1 SGDLS and CDR2 YYNGEE come from the germline V gene. The CDR3 length is 16 residues. V was shortened by 3 bases and J by 4 bases, with 19 bases between the two germline ends. The CDR3, as DNA: TGTGCCAGCAGCGACAACCCGTCCAAAGGGGGCTATGGCTACACCTTC. Its protein product is CASSDNPSKGGYGYTF.